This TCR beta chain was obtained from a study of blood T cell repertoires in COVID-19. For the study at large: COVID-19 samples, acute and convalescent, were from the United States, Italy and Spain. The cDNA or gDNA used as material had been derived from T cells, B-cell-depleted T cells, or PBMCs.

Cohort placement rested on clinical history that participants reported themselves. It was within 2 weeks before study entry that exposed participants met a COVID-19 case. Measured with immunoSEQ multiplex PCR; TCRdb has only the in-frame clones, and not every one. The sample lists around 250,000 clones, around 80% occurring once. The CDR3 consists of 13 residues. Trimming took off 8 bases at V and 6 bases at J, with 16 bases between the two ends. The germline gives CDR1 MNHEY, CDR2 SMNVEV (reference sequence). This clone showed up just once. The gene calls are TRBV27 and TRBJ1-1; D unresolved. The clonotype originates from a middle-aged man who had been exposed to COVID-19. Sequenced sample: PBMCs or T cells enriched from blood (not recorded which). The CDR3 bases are TGTGCCAGCTTGGACCCCGGGAAGGCTGAAGCTTTCTTT. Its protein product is CASLDPGKAEAFF.